The next 18 T cell receptor beta chains were all read from a single sample in a study of control samples from healthy donors and cancer patients. The repertoire was sequenced with immunoSEQ multiplex PCR; TCRdb's copy has only in-frame clones and lacks some. The profile shows about 34,000 clones, around 86% of them singletons. The source material was PBMCs. The source of these receptors is a middle-aged woman with lung cancer.

The chain links TRBV11-2 to TRBJ1-1; D ambiguous. Germline V gives CDR1 SGHAT, CDR2 FQNNGV. Trimming left V 7 bases short and J 4 bases short, with 13 bases between. CDR3 size: 13 residues. The CDR3 reads CASIWGMGTEAFF. The CDR3 coding sequence is TGTGCCAGCATCTGGGGTATGGGCACTGAAGCTTTCTTT.

The sample holds a few counts of this clone. The chain carries TRBV12-3 or TRBV12-4 and TRBJ1-2; D is undetermined. This CDR3 is 12 amino acids long. Trimming shortened V by 5 bases and J by 7 bases, and 11 bases separated the two germline ends. Here the CDR3 reads CASSRRTGGYTF. The DNA of the CDR3 is TGTGCCAGCAGTCGACGCACGGGTGGCTACACCTTC.

This chain joins TRBV6-6 and TRBJ2-1; D is perhaps TRBD2 (6 bases). CDR3 length equals 14 residues. The germline V and J ends were trimmed by 2 bases and 8 bases, with 13 bases remaining between them. CDR1 is MNHNY and CDR2 is SVGAGI in the germline V gene (reference sequence). In DNA form, the CDR3 reads TGTGCCAGCAGTTACACCCCAGGCGGGGATGAGCAGTTCTTC. Translation: CASSYTPGGDEQFF.

V is TRBV18 and J is TRBJ1-1; weak D call: TRBD1 (6 bases). The CDR3 consists of 14 residues. V lost 1 base, J lost 1 base, and 7 bases lay in between. Germline V gene sequence: CDR1 KGHSH, CDR2 LQKENI. CDR3 sequence (DNA): TGTGCCAGCTCACCACTACAGGGGAACACTGAAGCTTTCTTT. Protein product: CASSPLQGNTEAFF.

The chain combines TRBV6-2 or TRBV6-3 with TRBJ1-2; no definite D call. The CDR3 is 12 amino acids. The V end lost 5 bases, the J end lost 8 bases, and 12 bases lay between the germline ends. The V gene's germline CDR1 is MNHEY and CDR2 SVGEGT. This CDR3 reads CASSPVGEGYTF. For the CDR3, the DNA is TGTGCCAGCAGTCCAGTAGGTGAGGGCTACACCTTC.

The genes are TRBV7-9 and TRBJ2-3, with 11 bases aligning to TRBD2. The CDR3 is 19 amino acids. CDR1 SEHNR and CDR2 FQNEAQ come from the germline V gene (reference sequence). V lost 0 bases and J lost 5; bases outside the gene matches: 13. The DNA of the CDR3 is TGTGCCAGCAGCTTAGCTGGTAGCGGGGGGGCCTATGATGAAGATACGCAGTATTTT. It encodes CASSLAGSGGAYDEDTQYF.

The V and J genes are TRBV12-3 or TRBV12-4 and TRBJ1-2, with a possible D match to TRBD1 (5 bases). This CDR3 has 13 residues. V gave up 3 bases and J gave up 5 bases, with 10 bases separating them. CDR3 sequence reads: CASSFQGSYGYTF. The CDR3 bases are TGTGCCAGCAGTTTTCAGGGCAGTTATGGCTACACCTTC.

The genes are TRBV27 and TRBJ2-1; D gene uncertain. V gave up 2 bases and J gave up 4 bases, with 6 bases separating them. This CDR3 spans 13 amino acids. Germline V gene lookup returns CDR1 MNHEY and CDR2 SMNVEV (reference sequence). In DNA, the CDR3 is TGTGCCAGCAGTTTAAAAGGGTACAATGAGCAGTTCTTC. Amino acids: CASSLKGYNEQFF.

This chain joins TRBV30 and TRBJ2-7; D possibly corresponds to TRBD2 (6 bases). Germline V lookup: CDR1 GTSNPN, CDR2 SVGIG (reference sequence). The V gene lost 1 base and the J gene lost 1 base, with 8 bases spanning the gap. The CDR3 has 13 amino acids. The CDR3 DNA sequence: TGTGCCTGGAGTGAGGGACTTTCCTACGAGCAGTACTTC. The encoded protein is CAWSEGLSYEQYF. The whole variable domain, remainder taken from reference TRBV30 and TRBJ2-7, is SQTIHQWPATLVQPVGSPLSLECTVEGTSNPNLYWYRQAAGRGLQLLFYSVGIGQISSEVPQNLSASRPQDRQFILSSKKLLLSDSGFYLCAWSEGLSYEQYFGPGTRLTVT.

J is TRBJ2-7 and V is TRBV29-1; maybe TRBD1 (5 bases). V lost 6 bases to trimming and J lost 2 bases, with 11 bases between them. This CDR3 spans 12 amino acids. Germline V lookup: CDR1 SQVTM, CDR2 ANQGSEA. The CDR3 DNA follows: TGCAGCGTCGCCAGGGTTGCCTACGAGCAGTACTTC. It yields the protein CSVARVAYEQYF.

This chain uses TRBV4-2 with TRBJ1-1; D is unclear. Trimming removed 3 bases at V and 4 bases at J, with 12 bases between. Per the germline V gene, CDR1 is LGHNA and CDR2 is YNFKEQ. The CDR3 has 14 amino acids. CDR3 sequence (DNA): TGTGCCAGCAGCCATAACATGCGAGGCACTGAAGCTTTCTTT. Protein: CASSHNMRGTEAFF.

V is TRBV11-3 and J is TRBJ1-2, with no clear D. Germline CDR1 reads SGHNT; CDR2 reads YENEEA. Trimming stripped 3 bases from V and 1 base from J, with 6 bases between. The CDR3 loop spans 13 amino acids. The CDR3 coding sequence is TGTGCCAGCAGCTTTGATATTAACTATGGCTACACCTTC. Protein sequence: CASSFDINYGYTF.

The rearrangement links TRBV19 to TRBJ1-1, with 7 bases aligning to TRBD1. Germline CDR1 and CDR2: LNHDA and SQIVND (reference sequence). V dropped 1 base and J dropped 8; count of bases not matched to a gene: 10. The CDR3 totals 15 residues. CDR3 amino acids: CASSIVAGGEAEAFF. The DNA for the CDR3 is TGTGCCAGTAGTATAGTGGCAGGGGGAGAGGCCGAAGCTTTCTTT.

The chain employs TRBV7-2 and TRBJ2-3, with D perhaps being TRBD1 or TRBD2 (6 bases each). The CDR3 spans 16 residues. The V gene's germline CDR1 is SGHTA and CDR2 FQGNSA. Trimming stripped 1 base from V and 3 bases from J, with 14 bases between. The CDR3 protein is CASSLGGAAGTDTQYF. For the CDR3, the DNA is TGTGCCAGCAGCTTAGGGGGGGCGGCAGGGACAGATACGCAGTATTTT. Variable domain in full (rest from reference TRBV7-2 and TRBJ2-3): GAGVSQSPSNKVTEKGKDVELRCDPISGHTALYWYRQSLGQGLEFLIYFQGNSAPDKSGLPSDRFSAERTGGSVSTLTIQRTQQEDSAVYLCASSLGGAAGTDTQYFGPGTRLTVL.

The rearrangement uses TRBV18 and TRBJ1-2, with D perhaps TRBD1 (6 bases). Trimming removed 3 bases at V and 4 bases at J, with 18 bases between. This CDR3 contains 16 residues. Germline assignment: CDR1 KGHSH and CDR2 LQKENI. The CDR3 sequence: CASSPYRTVSTYGYTF. DNA of the CDR3: TGTGCCAGCTCACCCTATCGGACAGTTTCCACCTATGGCTACACCTTC.

This clone is a singleton in its sample. The rearrangement uses TRBV5-1 and TRBJ1-4; D perhaps matches TRBD1 (5 bases). The CDR3 extends over 15 amino acids. The germline CDR1 and CDR2 sequences are SGHRS and YFSETQ. Trimming shortened V by 4 bases and J by 7 bases, and 17 bases separated the two germline ends. The CDR3 DNA reads as TGCGCCAGCAGCCTAGGGACGGCTGTAGGTGAAAAACTGTTTTTT. Protein product: CASSLGTAVGEKLFF.

Only one count was recorded for this clone. The chain couples TRBV2 to TRBJ2-1, with D hard to call. Trimming cost V 8 bases and J 5 bases, with 13 bases left between them. Germline CDR1 SNHLY, CDR2 FYNNEI. The CDR3 has 13 amino acids. The CDR3 reads CASRSSGHNEQFF. CDR3 nucleotide sequence: TGTGCCAGCCGTTCCTCAGGTCACAATGAGCAGTTCTTC. The full variable domain, in which reference TRBV2 and TRBJ2-1 provide the parts outside the CDR3, is EPEVTQTPSHQVTQMGQEVILRCVPISNHLYFYWYRQILGQKVEFLVSFYNNEISEKSEIFDDQFSVERPDGSNFTLKIRSTKLEDSAMYFCASRSSGHNEQFFGPGTRLTVL.

CDR3 in amino acids: CSAQATHRGYGYTF. The CDR3 DNA reads as TGCAGCGCCCAAGCCACCCACAGGGGCTATGGCTACACCTTC. V gene TRBV29-1 combines with J gene TRBJ1-2, with 7 nucleotides matching TRBD1. CDR3 length: 14 residues. V was pared by 7 bases and J by 4 bases, with 12 bases of the junction left unmatched. Germline CDR1 and CDR2: SQVTM and ANQGSEA.